The clone carrying this T cell receptor (beta chain) has just a few counts. Its cognate antigen is unknown. The length of the CDR3 is 18 residues. V was pared by 1 base and J by 3 bases, with 19 bases between. Per germline, CDR1 MNHEY and CDR2 SMNVEV (reference sequence). As to treatment: approximately nine-day PBMC culture with coronavirus spike peptide pools or control peptides (ViraFEST assay). The entry originates in a study of vaccination and CD4 T cells after COVID-19. Notes on the study in general: Convalescent patients had a median roughly 86% of post-vaccine SARS-CoV-2-reactive clones that were detected only after vaccination, not before it. Median SARS-CoV-2-reactive clonotype numbers went from approximately 23 to 38; this increase was not significant.

Cultured CD4+ T cells had their DNA profiled by the Oncomine TCR Beta short-read assay. Via MiXCR, TCRdb re-called the PCR reads, giving one row per CDR3 protein. Seen here are around 19,000 distinct CDR3 sequences, just under 45% observed once, and the top ten hold roughly 14%. Sequencing was performed on CD4+ T cells from blood, cultured in vitro. This TCR derives from a human donor who had recovered from COVID-19. V usage is TRBV27 and J usage is TRBJ1-5; D possibly corresponds to TRBD1 (5 bases). The CDR3 here is CASSLWPNSYGANQPQHF. CDR3 DNA sequence: TGTGCCAGCAGTTTATGGCCGAATAGTTACGGGGCCAATCAGCCCCAGCATTTT.